The present T cell receptor beta chain was sequenced within a study of shared clonotypes between healthy human individuals. Notes on the study in general: Richness estimates generally favored naive over memory subsets.

Comments on this clone: Its cognate antigen is unknown.

Only in-frame clones appear in the TCRdb table, and some are missing; sequencing was by immunoSEQ multiplex PCR. This sample yields roughly 86,000 clones, of which 60% to 70% are seen a single time; about 50% belongs to the top ten. Germline CDR1 reads SNHLY; CDR2 reads FYNNEI. V was cut by 4 bases and J by 5 bases, with 5 bases left in between. The CDR3 length is 12 residues. The J gene is TRBJ2-2, the V gene TRBV2; D not certain. The sample taken for sequencing was memory CD8+ T cells sorted from blood. Documented subset: CD45RO+ cells pooled with CCR7-negative TemRA cells. This TCR was recovered from a man aged 25 to 40 in good health. DNA of the CDR3: TGTGCCAGCAGTGGGGATACCGGGGAGCTGTTTTTT. It yields the protein CASSGDTGELFF.